Listed here are 22 T cell receptor gamma chains from one sample, sequenced in a study of Vδ1+ human thymocytes. Study outcomes and limitations: Highly polyclonal TRG and TRD repertoires with Gaussian CDR3 length distributions appeared in thymus.

Extracted RNA was reverse transcribed into cDNA. Multiplex PCR used pooled V-gene forward primers and a constant-region reverse primer to amplify CDR3s. TCRdb processed the multiplex PCR reads again with the CATT caller. The sample holds thousands of gamma-chain clones; around two fifths are singletons and the top ten take less than 2%. These receptors' antigens are unknown. The sequencing input was Vdelta1+ gamma-delta thymocytes from the thymus. Subset: FACS-sorted CD3+ TCRalphabeta- TCRVdelta1+ TCRVdelta2- thymocytes. The receptors come from a boy in the first two years of life who had congenital heart surgery.

The chain links TRGV4 to TRGJ1 or TRGJ2. TCRdb does not report a J gene; here it was assigned by matching the DNA to germline references. Germline values: CDR1 EGSTGY, CDR2 YDSYTSSV. The V segment lost 4 bases and the J segment 3 bases; nucleotides outside the gene matches: 6. The CDR3 consists of 13 residues. In nucleotides, the CDR3 is TGTGCCACCTGGGACCAAAGTTATTATAAGAAACTCTTT. Translation gives CATWDQSYYKKLF.

With respect to this clone: This same CDR3 is encoded by further DNA sequences in the sample. The chain carries TRGV5 and TRGJ1 or TRGJ2. The J gene was missing in TCRdb and was found by matching the end of the DNA to germline. CDR3 length: 12 amino acids. Germline CDR1 VINAFY, CDR2 YDVSNSKD. The trim removed 1 base at V and 8 bases at J, leaving 5 bases unmatched. The CDR3 region is CATWDSPHKKLF. The CDR3 nucleotides are TGTGCCACCTGGGACAGCCCTCATAAGAAACTCTTT.

About this clone itself: The junction differs from germline at one of its ends, possibly a read error. V is TRGV9 and J is TRGJ1 or TRGJ2. TCRdb carries no J gene annotation; the J gene was assigned here by matching the DNA with germline. There are 12 residues in the CDR3. CDR1 and CDR2 from the germline V gene are GITISATS and ISYDGTV (reference sequence). The CDR3 loop reads CALLEAYNKKLF. The CDR3 nucleotides read TGTGCCTTGTTGGAGGCGTACAATAAGAAACTCTTT.

This clone was seen a handful of times. The chain is built from TRGV3 and TRGJ1 or TRGJ2. Unmatched junction bases numbered 13, after V lost 6 bases and J lost 5 bases. Germline CDR1 reads VTNTFY; CDR2 reads YDVSTARD (reference sequence). The CDR3 is 14 residues long. Here the CDR3 reads CATWTPRMDYKKLF. DNA for the CDR3: TGTGCCACCTGGACGCCAAGGATGGATTATAAGAAACTCTTT.

The chain has TRGV5 and TRGJ1 or TRGJ2. The J gene, left out of TCRdb, was set here by checking the DNA against germline. The CDR3 loop spans 12 amino acids. Unmatched junction bases numbered 10, after V lost 9 bases and J lost 5 bases. In germline, CDR1 is VINAFY, CDR2 YDVSNSKD. CDR3: CATRHTNYKKLF. In nucleotides, the CDR3 is TGTGCCACCCGGCACACCAATTATAAGAAACTCTTT.

The V call is TRGV4, the J call TRGJ1 or TRGJ2. TCRdb does not report a J gene; here it was assigned by matching the DNA to germline references. The germline V gene has CDR1 EGSTGY and CDR2 YDSYTSSV. Losses at the gene ends were 5 bases for V and 3 bases for J; bases not matched to a gene: 4. This CDR3 is built from 12 residues. The DNA for the CDR3 is TGTGCCACCTGGGCTATTTATTATAAGAAACTCTTT. It translates to CATWAIYYKKLF.

The chain links TRGV4 to TRGJ1 or TRGJ2. TCRdb does not report a J gene; here it was assigned by matching the DNA to germline references. Losses at the gene ends were 2 bases for V and 12 bases for J; bases not matched to a gene: 7. Per the germline V gene, CDR1 is EGSTGY and CDR2 is YDSYTSSV. The CDR3 runs 11 residues. The CDR3 here is CATWDDWGKLF. CDR3 nucleotides: TGTGCCACCTGGGATGACTGGGGGAAACTCTTT.

The chain links TRGV5 to TRGJ1 or TRGJ2. As TCRdb names no J gene, one was assigned here on the basis of a DNA match to germline. From germline, CDR1 is VINAFY and CDR2 YDVSNSKD. The CDR3 is 14 residues long. V lost 0 bases, J lost 9 bases, and 11 bases stayed unmatched. Here the CDR3 reads CATWDRPRVPKKLF. Written as DNA, the CDR3 is TGTGCCACCTGGGACAGGCCAAGGGTTCCTAAGAAACTCTTT.

This sequence joins TRGV3 and TRGJ1 or TRGJ2. Germline loops: CDR1 VTNTFY, CDR2 YDVSTARD (reference sequence). Losses at the gene ends were 3 bases for V and 7 bases for J; bases not matched to a gene: 9. The length of the CDR3 is 13 residues. The CDR3, as DNA: TGTGCCACCTGGGACGACGCATTATATAAGAAACTCTTT. It codes for CATWDDALYKKLF.

The chain couples TRGV5 to TRGJ1 or TRGJ2. Germline matching of the DNA provided the J gene here, since TCRdb leaves it blank. V dropped 3 bases and J dropped 2; count of bases not matched to a gene: 4. This CDR3 is built from 13 residues. Germline V gene data show CDR1 as VINAFY and CDR2 as YDVSNSKD. The CDR3 DNA reads as TGTGCCACCTGGGACTTGGATTATTATAAGAAACTCTTT. It encodes CATWDLDYYKKLF.

A single count supports this clone. This specimen includes other DNA sequences encoding the same CDR3. The genes are TRGV4 and TRGJ1 or TRGJ2. TCRdb leaves out the J gene; it was filled in here by matching the DNA to germline. There are 11 residues in the CDR3. V lost 4 bases to trimming and J lost 7 bases; unmatched junction nucleotides: 4. Per the germline V gene, CDR1 is EGSTGY and CDR2 is YDSYTSSV. CDR3 amino acids: CATWEGYKKLF. DNA of the CDR3: TGTGCCACCTGGGAAGGGTATAAGAAACTCTTT.

This clone showed up just a few times. This rearrangement joins TRGV5 to TRGJ1 or TRGJ2. Losses at the gene ends were 0 bases for V and 5 bases for J; bases not matched to a gene: 4. In germline, CDR1 is VINAFY, CDR2 YDVSNSKD. This CDR3 spans 13 amino acids. CDR3 region: CATWDRRDYKKLF. The CDR3 DNA reads TGTGCCACCTGGGACAGGAGAGATTATAAGAAACTCTTT.

About this clone: One end of the junction does not line up with germline, which may come from a read error. This sequence joins TRGV4 and TRGJ1 or TRGJ2. The J gene is not listed in TCRdb, so it was assigned here from a DNA match to germline. The V gene's germline CDR1 is EGSTGY and CDR2 YDSYTSSV. This CDR3 is built from 12 residues. CDR3 DNA sequence: TGTGCCGCCTGGGATCAGAATTATAAGAAACTCTTT. Translated, it gives CAAWDQNYKKLF.

V is TRGV4 and J is TRGJP1. The length of the CDR3 is 13 residues. In germline, CDR1 is EGSTGY, CDR2 YDSYTSSV. The V gene end was trimmed by 0 bases and the J gene end by 12 bases; junction bases not matched to a gene: 7. CDR3 residues: CATWDGLGRFKIF. In DNA, the CDR3 is TGTGCCACCTGGGATGGGCTCGGCCGGTTCAAGATATTT.

This chain connects TRGV3 to TRGJ1 or TRGJ2. TCRdb does not report a J gene; here it was assigned by matching the DNA to germline references. CDR1 and CDR2 from the germline V gene are VTNTFY and YDVSTARD (reference sequence). The trim removed 9 bases at V and 7 bases at J, leaving 9 bases unmatched. The CDR3 is made up of 11 amino acids. The CDR3 DNA follows: TGTGCCACCCGCTTGCGGTATAAGAAACTCTTT. This translates into CATRLRYKKLF.

To note about this clone: Distinct nucleotide sequences in the sample also encode this CDR3. The chain combines TRGV3 with TRGJ1 or TRGJ2. This CDR3 has 12 residues. V lost 0 bases and J lost 6; bases outside the gene matches: 2. Germline assignment: CDR1 VTNTFY and CDR2 YDVSTARD (reference sequence). The CDR3 here is CATWDRLYKKLF. The DNA for the CDR3 is TGTGCCACCTGGGACAGGCTTTATAAGAAACTCTTT.

The V gene is TRGV5, the J gene TRGJ1 or TRGJ2. TCRdb leaves out the J gene; it was filled in here by matching the DNA to germline. Germline CDR1 VINAFY, CDR2 YDVSNSKD. The V gene end was trimmed by 0 bases and the J gene end by 5 bases; junction bases not matched to a gene: 10. The CDR3 is made up of 15 amino acids. In nucleotides, the CDR3 is TGTGCCACCTGGGACAGGCCTCCGGGGGATTATAAGAAACTCTTT. Translated, it gives CATWDRPPGDYKKLF.

This clone came up a few times. Other DNA sequences within the sample encode an identical CDR3. The chain recombines TRGV5 with TRGJ1 or TRGJ2. Germline assignment: CDR1 VINAFY and CDR2 YDVSNSKD. The CDR3 has 14 amino acids. Trimming at V came to 0 bases and at J to 0 bases, leaving 2 bases not matched to a gene. CDR3 loop: CATWDRPNYYKKLF. CDR3 DNA sequence: TGTGCCACCTGGGACAGGCCGAATTATTATAAGAAACTCTTT.

This chain joins TRGV3 and TRGJ1 or TRGJ2. Matching the DNA to germline supplied the J gene, which TCRdb does not give. Germline V gene sequence: CDR1 VTNTFY, CDR2 YDVSTARD (reference sequence). With 4 bases clipped from V and 10 bases from J, the junction kept 7 bases outside the gene matches. The CDR3 has 11 amino acids. Here the CDR3 reads CATWEGEKKLF. Here the CDR3 DNA reads TGTGCCACCTGGGAAGGAGAAAAGAAACTCTTT.

The chain uses TRGV4 and TRGJP2. The CDR3 sequence is 16 residues long. V dropped 0 bases and J dropped 3; count of bases not matched to a gene: 7. Germline V gene lookup returns CDR1 EGSTGY and CDR2 YDSYTSSV. The chain's CDR3 is CATWDGIWGSDWIKTF. The CDR3 DNA follows: TGTGCCACCTGGGATGGGATTTGGGGTAGTGATTGGATCAAGACGTTT.

The chain joins TRGV3 to TRGJ1 or TRGJ2. As TCRdb names no J gene, one was assigned here on the basis of a DNA match to germline. The CDR3 contains 13 residues. Germline-derived CDR1 and CDR2 are VTNTFY and YDVSTARD (reference sequence). J gave up 8 bases and V 1 base, and 8 bases lay outside the gene matches. The CDR3 sequence is CATWDRGDHKKLF. In nucleotides, the CDR3 is TGTGCCACCTGGGACAGAGGGGACCATAAGAAACTCTTT.

The chain has TRGV2 and TRGJP2. The J gene is absent in TCRdb and was assigned here via DNA matching to germline. The CDR3 runs to 15 residues. Per germline, CDR1 EGSNGY and CDR2 YDSYNSKV. V gave up 0 bases and J gave up 6 bases; unmatched junction bases: 7. CDR3 sequence: CATWDGPVGDWIKTF. The CDR3 bases are TGTGCCACCTGGGACGGGCCTGTTGGTGATTGGATCAAGACGTTT.